A selection of T cell receptor beta chains follows, all from one sample in a study of blood T cell repertoires in COVID-19. The data were produced by immunoSEQ multiplex PCR, yet TCRdb's version contains in-frame clones alone and is incomplete. The sample consists of about 400,000 clones, 88% of them appearing once. The sample comprised PBMCs or T cells enriched from blood (not recorded which). The origin of the receptors is a woman aged 40 to 55 with acute COVID-19. Each CDR3 is given with its conserved first and last residue. The D gene is left open where the match is weak. Clone sizes are given selectively: once, few, many, or a class where the clone is expanded.

clone size	V gene	D gene	J gene	CDR3 length	CDR3 protein	CDR3 DNA
-	TRBV7-8	-	TRBJ1-4	14	CASSLVGLDGALFF	TGTGCCAGCAGCTTAGTCGGGCTTGATGGGGCCCTGTTTTTT
-	TRBV3-1/TRBV3-2	TRBD2	TRBJ2-5	16	CASSQGPLAIQETQYF	TGTGCCAGCAGCCAAGGACCACTAGCGATCCAAGAGACCCAGTACTTC
-	TRBV11-3	-	TRBJ1-1	14	CASSLVGKGTEAFF	TGTGCCAGCAGCTTAGTGGGCAAGGGGACTGAAGCTTTCTTT
-	TRBV18	TRBD2	TRBJ2-5	19	CASSPPVSLSGVRRETQYF	TGTGCCAGCTCACCACCGGTCTCGCTTAGCGGGGTCCGAAGAGAGACCCAGTACTTC
-	TRBV5-4	-	TRBJ1-2	13	CASSRDGNYGYTF	TGTGCCAGCAGTCGTGACGGGAACTATGGCTACACCTTC
-	TRBV21-1	-	TRBJ1-4	16	CASSPRANATNEKLFF	TGTGCCAGCAGCCCCAGGGCTAACGCAACTAATGAAAAACTGTTTTTT
-	TRBV7-9	-	TRBJ1-1	14	CASSSKSGQFEAFF	TGTGCCAGCAGCTCAAAGTCGGGACAATTTGAAGCTTTCTTT
once	TRBV30	TRBD1	TRBJ2-5	14	CAWRRDRGQETQYF	TGTGCCTGGAGGAGAGACAGGGGTCAAGAGACCCAGTACTTC
-	TRBV7-9	-	TRBJ2-5	14	CASSAYRAAETQYF	TGTGCCAGCAGCGCCTACAGGGCGGCAGAGACCCAGTACTTC
-	TRBV19	-	TRBJ1-1	12	CASKKPGTEAFF	TGTGCCAGTAAGAAGCCGGGCACTGAAGCTTTCTTT
-	TRBV5-5	-	TRBJ2-2	16	CASNTGSRSNTGELFF	TGTGCCAGCAATACAGGGAGCCGATCGAACACCGGGGAGCTGTTTTTT
-	TRBV18	-	TRBJ1-6	15	CASSQTFGDNSPLHF	TGTGCCAGCTCACAGACCTTCGGAGATAATTCACCCCTCCACTTT
-	TRBV10-3	-	TRBJ1-3	15	CAISEAVSSGNTIYF	TGTGCCATCAGTGAGGCCGTGAGCTCTGGAAACACCATATATTTT
-	TRBV19	-	TRBJ2-7	12	CASSTQGYEQYF	TGTGCCAGTAGTACTCAGGGCTACGAGCAGTACTTC
few	TRBV10-2	TRBD1	TRBJ1-2	13	CASTRQGPYGYTF	TGCGCCAGCACTCGACAGGGGCCCTATGGCTACACCTTC
-	TRBV18	TRBD2	TRBJ2-5	14	CASSPASGGETQYF	TGTGCCAGCTCACCAGCTAGCGGGGGTGAGACCCAGTACTTC
-	TRBV7-2	TRBD2	TRBJ2-4	16	CASSTMTSGVLNIQYF	TGTGCCAGCAGCACGATGACTAGCGGGGTTTTAAACATTCAGTACTTC
-	TRBV2	-	TRBJ2-5	13	CASQRIFSETQYF	TGTGCCAGCCAGCGAATTTTTTCAGAGACCCAGTACTTC
-	TRBV5-4	-	TRBJ1-1	15	CASSLGRLSEAEAFF	TGTGCCAGCAGCTTAGGAAGACTGTCGGAGGCTGAAGCTTTCTTT
-	TRBV15	TRBD2	TRBJ2-1	15	CATSRAGGAINEQFF	TGTGCCACCAGCAGAGCCGGGGGGGCTATAAATGAGCAGTTCTTC
-	TRBV7-9	TRBD1	TRBJ1-4	14	CASSSDRENEKLFF	TGTGCCAGCAGCTCCGACAGGGAGAATGAAAAACTGTTTTTT
-	TRBV7-9	TRBD2	TRBJ2-7	16	CASSFESGGLSYEQYF	TGTGCCAGCAGCTTTGAAAGCGGGGGCCTTTCCTACGAGCAGTACTTC